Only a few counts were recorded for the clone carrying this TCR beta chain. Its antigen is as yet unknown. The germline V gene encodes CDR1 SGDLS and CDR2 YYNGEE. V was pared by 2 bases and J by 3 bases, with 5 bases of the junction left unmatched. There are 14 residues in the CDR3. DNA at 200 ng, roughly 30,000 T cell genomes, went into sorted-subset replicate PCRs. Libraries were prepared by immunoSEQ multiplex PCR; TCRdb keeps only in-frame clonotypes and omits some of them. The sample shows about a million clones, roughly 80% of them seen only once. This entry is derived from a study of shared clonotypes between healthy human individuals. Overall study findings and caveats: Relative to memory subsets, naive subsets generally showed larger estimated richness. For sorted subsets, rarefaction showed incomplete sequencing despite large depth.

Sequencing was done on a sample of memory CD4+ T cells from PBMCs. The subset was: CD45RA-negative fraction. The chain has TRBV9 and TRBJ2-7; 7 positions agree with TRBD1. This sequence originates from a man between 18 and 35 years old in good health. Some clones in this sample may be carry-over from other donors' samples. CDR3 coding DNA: TGTGCCAGCAGCGTCGGACAGGCGAACTACGAGCAGTACTTC. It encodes CASSVGQANYEQYF.